The 20 T cell receptor beta chains given below trace back to one sample, sequenced in a study of cytomegalovirus exposure and HLA in healthy donors (dated by TCRdb to 2017 to 2019). Libraries were prepared through the immunoSEQ multiplex PCR assay. For the multiplex PCR, a mixture combining 60 forward primers for TCR Vbeta segments and 13 reverse primers for TCR Jbeta segments was used. TCRdb obtained this table from immuneACCESS and retained in-frame rearrangements with V and J assigned. These tables miss some clones; where compared with another copy, unresolved V genes account for less than half of the shortfall, and the remainder is unexplained. This specimen's table enumerates under 90,000 clones. The ten top clones hold roughly 8% of the sample. The sequenced sample was PBMCs. The source of these receptors is a female donor in good health and CMV-seropositive.

The chain is built from TRBV4-3 and TRBJ2-5; D is unclear. This CDR3 is 14 amino acids long. With 0 bases removed from V and 3 bases from J, the gap between germline ends came to 8 bases. Germline assignment: CDR1 LGHNA and CDR2 YSLEER. The CDR3: CASSQDNTEETQYF. The CDR3 nucleotides are TGCGCCAGCAGCCAAGATAACACAGAAGAGACCCAGTACTTC.

This chain links TRBV19 with TRBJ2-7; tentatively, D is TRBD1 (6 bases). There are 12 residues in the CDR3. The V gene's germline CDR1 is LNHDA and CDR2 SQIVND (reference sequence). V lost 7 bases to trimming and J lost 2 bases, with 9 bases between them. The CDR3 nucleotides are TGTGCCAGTAAGGACAGAACCTACGAGCAGTACTTC. Translated, it gives CASKDRTYEQYF.

The chain recombines TRBV27 with TRBJ2-1, with 7 bases lining up with TRBD1. CDR3 size: 15 residues. V lost 5 bases and J lost 4; bases outside the gene matches: 8. Per the germline V gene, CDR1 is MNHEY and CDR2 is SMNVEV (reference sequence). CDR3 in DNA: TGTGCCAGCAGTCCGAGGGGGCCAACTTACAATGAGCAGTTCTTC. Its protein product is CASSPRGPTYNEQFF.

The chain joins TRBV5-1 to TRBJ2-7; 7 positions match TRBD1. Germline V CDR1 and CDR2: SGHRS, YFSETQ. The length of the CDR3 is 14 residues. J was trimmed by 1 base and V by 4 bases; bases with no gene match: 5. The CDR3, as DNA: TGCGCCAGCAGCCGGGACAGCGCTTCCTACGAGCAGTACTTC. It is translated as CASSRDSASYEQYF.

The chain carries TRBV5-6 and TRBJ2-7; tentatively, D is TRBD1 (6 bases). Trimming left V 0 bases short and J 3 bases short, with 10 bases between. Per the germline V gene, CDR1 is SGHDT and CDR2 is YYEEEE. The CDR3 has 14 amino acids. The CDR3 bases are TGTGCCAGCAGCTTGGGGGGGCAATTCTACGAGCAGTACTTC. Translating it yields CASSLGGQFYEQYF.

V usage is TRBV6-1 and J usage is TRBJ1-6; 8 nucleotides align to TRBD1. Germline trimming cut 2 bases from V and 7 bases from J; bases unmatched to any gene: 7. This CDR3 contains 16 residues. The V gene's germline CDR1 is MNHNS and CDR2 SASEGT. Here the CDR3 reads CASSEYPGQANSPLHF. The CDR3 DNA reads TGTGCCAGCAGTGAATATCCGGGACAGGCAAATTCACCCCTCCACTTT.

This sequence joins TRBV11-2 and TRBJ1-2, with 8 bases aligning to TRBD1. This CDR3 has 15 amino acids. CDR1 and CDR2 from the germline V gene are SGHAT and FQNNGV. Trimming took 5 bases from V and 4 from J; bases not matched to a gene: 9. The CDR3 DNA is TGTGCCAGCAGCCCCCGGCCCACAGGGGGCTATGGCTACACCTTC. Amino acid sequence: CASSPRPTGGYGYTF.

V is TRBV7-9 and J is TRBJ1-1; D gene uncertain. This CDR3 is built from 15 residues. V lost 1 base and J 1 base, leaving 10 bases between the germline ends. Germline lookup yields CDR1 SEHNR and CDR2 FQNEAQ (reference sequence). CDR3 sequence reads: CASSLGLSENTEAFF. The CDR3 DNA follows: TGTGCCAGCAGCTTAGGGTTATCAGAGAACACTGAAGCTTTCTTT. Based on the CDR3 plus reference TRBV7-9 and TRBJ1-1, the full variable domain is DTGVSQNPRHKITKRGQNVTFRCDPISEHNRLYWYRQTLGQGPEFLTYFQNEAQLEKSRLLSDRFSAERPKGSFSTLEIQRTEQGDSAMYLCASSLGLSENTEAFFGQGTRLTVV.

V usage is TRBV19 and J usage is TRBJ2-3; 10 bases fit TRBD1. Germline assignment: CDR1 LNHDA and CDR2 SQIVND (reference sequence). The CDR3 is made up of 15 amino acids. V was pared by 6 bases and J by 5 bases, with 8 bases of the junction left unmatched. The CDR3 bases are TGTGCCAGTAGCAGCCGGGACAGGGGAGGAGATACGCAGTATTTT. Translation gives CASSSRDRGGDTQYF.

The J gene is TRBJ2-3, the V gene TRBV30; tentative D call: TRBD1 (5 bases). Germline assignment: CDR1 GTSNPN and CDR2 SVGIG (reference sequence). With 3 bases removed from V and 0 bases from J, the gap between germline ends came to 13 bases. This CDR3 has 15 amino acids. The CDR3 nucleotides are TGTGCCTGGAGAGCAGGGTTTTCCAGCACAGATACGCAGTATTTT. This encodes CAWRAGFSSTDTQYF.

This rearrangement joins TRBV9 to TRBJ1-2; 9 nucleotides agree with TRBD1. The CDR3 length is 14 residues. The ends lost 4 bases at V and 5 bases at J; junction bases unmatched: 6. Per germline, CDR1 SGDLS and CDR2 YYNGEE. The CDR3 loop is CASSQTGGRYGYTF. The CDR3 DNA reads as TGTGCCAGCAGCCAGACAGGGGGGAGATATGGCTACACCTTC.

The chain recombines TRBV5-1 with TRBJ2-3, with a tentative D call TRBD1 (5 bases). CDR1 is SGHRS, CDR2 YFSETQ, per germline. V was pared by 7 bases and J by 0 bases, with 6 bases between. This CDR3 is 12 amino acids long. In DNA, the CDR3 is TGCGCCAGCGGGGCTAGCACAGATACGCAGTATTTT. This sequence encodes CASGASTDTQYF.

This rearrangement joins TRBV5-6 to TRBJ2-1; the D gene is possibly TRBD2 (6 bases). Germline-derived CDR1 and CDR2 are SGHDT and YYEEEE. The CDR3 extends over 15 amino acids. The V end was cut by 5 bases, the J end by 5 bases, with 17 bases between. CDR3 region: CASRHPGGAHNEQFF. In nucleotides, the CDR3 is TGTGCCAGCAGGCATCCAGGCGGGGCCCACAATGAGCAGTTCTTC.

Remarks on this clone: This sample also contains other DNA sequences that code for the same CDR3. This chain connects TRBV7-8 to TRBJ2-3; D perhaps matches TRBD1 (5 bases). Germline V gives CDR1 SGHVS, CDR2 FQNEAQ. V dropped 11 bases and J dropped 2 bases, with 29 bases sitting between them. CDR3 length equals 18 residues. DNA for the CDR3: TGTGCCCCAAGTTTCAGCGAGACAGAGCCTGAGGACACAGATACGCAGTATTTT. Protein: CAPSFSETEPEDTDTQYF.

The chain recombines TRBV2 with TRBJ2-3; tentative D call: TRBD2 (6 bases). The CDR3 contains 15 residues. The germline V gene encodes CDR1 SNHLY and CDR2 FYNNEI. Trimming removed 4 bases at V and 2 bases at J, with 13 bases between. CDR3 DNA: TGTGCCAGCAGTGTTGGCGGGGCCCACACAGATACGCAGTATTTT. It yields the protein CASSVGGAHTDTQYF.

The gene calls are TRBV2 and TRBJ1-1; possible D gene TRBD1, 5 bases. This CDR3 spans 13 amino acids. Germline CDR1 and CDR2: SNHLY and FYNNEI. With 3 bases removed from V and 6 bases from J, the gap between germline ends came to 11 bases. DNA for the CDR3: TGTGCCAGCAGTGACTTAGGGGAGGCTGAAGCTTTCTTT. It specifies CASSDLGEAEAFF. Complete variable domain (other parts from reference TRBV2 and TRBJ1-1): EPEVTQTPSHQVTQMGQEVILRCVPISNHLYFYWYRQILGQKVEFLVSFYNNEISEKSEIFDDQFSVERPDGSNFTLKIRSTKLEDSAMYFCASSDLGEAEAFFGQGTRLTVV.

The genes are TRBV7-9 and TRBJ2-1; 7 nucleotides match TRBD1. The germline CDR1 and CDR2 sequences are SEHNR and FQNEAQ (reference sequence). Trimming removed 4 bases from V and 5 bases from J; junction bases left unmatched: 11. CDR3 length: 16 residues. CDR3 nucleotide sequence: TGTGCCAGCAGCTCGACCGACAGGGAGTTCCACAATGAGCAGTTCTTC. This encodes CASSSTDREFHNEQFF.

Turning to this clone: One end of the junction is discordant with germline, which a read error may explain. This chain connects TRBV18 to TRBJ2-2; possible D gene TRBD2, 5 bases. The CDR3 length is 17 residues. Germline V gene data show CDR1 as KGHSH and CDR2 as LQKENI. CDR3 amino acids: CAGSSLSSGANTGELFF. The DNA of the CDR3 is TGTGCCGGCTCATCCCTCTCTTCCGGGGCGAACACCGGGGAGCTGTTTTTT.

V usage is TRBV28 and J usage is TRBJ2-2, with 7 bases that match TRBD1. V lost 2 bases and J lost 7; bases outside the gene matches: 13. There are 17 residues in the CDR3. The germline gives CDR1 MDHEN, CDR2 SYDVKM. CDR3 bases: TGTGCCAGCAGTTTAACGAGCGGAACAGGGGTGTACGGGGAGCTGTTTTTT. This encodes CASSLTSGTGVYGELFF.

This chain uses TRBV30 with TRBJ1-1, with 11 bases aligning to TRBD1. Germline CDR1 and CDR2: GTSNPN and SVGIG (reference sequence). The CDR3 has 17 amino acids. V was clipped by 1 base and J by 5 bases; unmatched bases: 12. In DNA form, the CDR3 reads TGTGCCTGGAGTGCCCGGACAGGGGGCGTCTCGGGGACTGAAGCTTTCTTT. Encoded protein: CAWSARTGGVSGTEAFF. The complete variable domain, with remaining parts taken from reference TRBV30 and TRBJ1-1, reads SQTIHQWPATLVQPVGSPLSLECTVEGTSNPNLYWYRQAAGRGLQLLFYSVGIGQISSEVPQNLSASRPQDRQFILSSKKLLLSDSGFYLCAWSARTGGVSGTEAFFGQGTRLTVV.